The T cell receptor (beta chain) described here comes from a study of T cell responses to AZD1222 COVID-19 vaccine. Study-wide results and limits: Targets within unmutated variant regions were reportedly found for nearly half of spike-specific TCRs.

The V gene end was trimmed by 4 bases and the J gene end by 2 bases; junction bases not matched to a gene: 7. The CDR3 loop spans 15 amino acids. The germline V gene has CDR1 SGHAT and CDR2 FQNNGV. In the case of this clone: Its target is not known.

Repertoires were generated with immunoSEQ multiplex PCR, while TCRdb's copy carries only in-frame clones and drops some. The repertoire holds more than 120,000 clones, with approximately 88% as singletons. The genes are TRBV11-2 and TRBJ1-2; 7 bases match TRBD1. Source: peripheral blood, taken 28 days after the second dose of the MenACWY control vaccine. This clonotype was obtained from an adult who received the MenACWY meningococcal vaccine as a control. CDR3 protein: CASSSVQGPNYGYTF. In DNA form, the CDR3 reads TGTGCCAGCAGCTCAGTACAGGGGCCCAACTATGGCTACACCTTC.